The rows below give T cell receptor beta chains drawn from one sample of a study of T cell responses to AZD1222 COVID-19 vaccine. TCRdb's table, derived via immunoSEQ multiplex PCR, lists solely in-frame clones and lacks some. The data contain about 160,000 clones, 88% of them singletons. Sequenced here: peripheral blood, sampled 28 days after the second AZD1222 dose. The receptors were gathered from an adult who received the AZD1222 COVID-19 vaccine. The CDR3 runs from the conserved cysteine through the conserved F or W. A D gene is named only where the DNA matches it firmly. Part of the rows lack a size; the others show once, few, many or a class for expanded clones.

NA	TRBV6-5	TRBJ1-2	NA	CASSYYGQMYGYTF	TGTGCCAGCAGTTACTACGGACAGATGTACGGCTACACCTTC
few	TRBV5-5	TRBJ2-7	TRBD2	CASSSTSGVTYEQYF	TGTGCCAGCAGCTCCACTAGCGGGGTAACATACGAGCAGTACTTC
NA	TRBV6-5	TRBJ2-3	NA	CASSYSSGSDTQYF	TGTGCCAGCAGTTACTCATCAGGGTCAGATACGCAGTATTTT
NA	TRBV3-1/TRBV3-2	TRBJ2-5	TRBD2	CASSQAPSSGGGETQYF	TGTGCCAGCAGCCAGGCTCCCAGCAGCGGGGGCGGGGAGACCCAGTACTTC
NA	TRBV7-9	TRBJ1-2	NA	CASSLVQADGYTF	TGTGCCAGCAGCTTAGTGCAGGCGGATGGCTACACCTTC
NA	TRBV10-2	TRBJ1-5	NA	CASRQGGQPQHF	TGCGCCAGCAGGCAGGGAGGTCAGCCCCAGCATTTT
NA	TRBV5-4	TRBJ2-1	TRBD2	CASSGGGGGYNEQFF	TGTGCCAGCAGCGGCGGCGGGGGGGGATACAATGAGCAGTTCTTC
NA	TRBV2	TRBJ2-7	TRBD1	CATQQGSQSYEQYF	TGTGCCACCCAACAGGGGTCCCAATCCTACGAGCAGTACTTC
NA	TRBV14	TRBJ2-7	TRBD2	CASSPVGGWSYEQYF	TGTGCCAGCAGCCCCGTCGGGGGGTGGTCCTACGAGCAGTACTTC
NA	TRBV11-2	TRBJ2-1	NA	CASTAMDSLQRQFF	TGTGCCAGCACCGCGATGGACTCTTTACAGAGGCAGTTCTTC
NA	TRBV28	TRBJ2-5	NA	CASSLSSIETQYF	TGTGCCAGCAGTTTATCTTCTATCGAGACCCAGTACTTC
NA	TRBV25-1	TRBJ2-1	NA	CASRRDAYNEQFF	TGTGCCAGCAGGAGGGACGCCTACAATGAGCAGTTCTTC
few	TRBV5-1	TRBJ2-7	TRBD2	CATTKGEGSLEQYF	TGCGCCACCACGAAAGGGGAGGGATCTCTCGAGCAGTACTTC
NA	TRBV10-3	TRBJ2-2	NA	CAISGGPSMTGELFF	TGTGCCATCAGTGGGGGGCCCTCGATGACCGGGGAGCTGTTTTTT
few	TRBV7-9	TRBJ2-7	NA	CASSLAGALSYEQYF	TGTGCCAGCAGCCTGGCAGGGGCCCTCTCCTACGAGCAGTACTTC
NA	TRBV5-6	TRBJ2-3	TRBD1	CASSFSATGPFTDTQYF	TGTGCCAGCAGCTTTTCCGCGACAGGGCCCTTCACAGATACGCAGTATTTT
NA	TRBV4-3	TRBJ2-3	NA	CASSQGHTDTQYF	TGCGCCAGCAGCCAAGGCCACACAGATACGCAGTATTTT
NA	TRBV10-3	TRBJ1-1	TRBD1	CASGGTGPYTEAFF	TGTGCCAGTGGGGGGACAGGGCCTTATACTGAAGCTTTCTTT
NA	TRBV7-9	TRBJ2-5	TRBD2	CASSRGLAGGPNQETQYF	TGTGCCAGCAGCCGAGGACTAGCGGGGGGGCCGAACCAAGAGACCCAGTACTTC
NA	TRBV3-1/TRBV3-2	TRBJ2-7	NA	CASSQSDGSYEQYF	TGTGCCAGCAGCCAGTCAGACGGGTCCTACGAGCAGTACTTC
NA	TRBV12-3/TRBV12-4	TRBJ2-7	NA	CASSLDTYYEQYF	TGTGCCAGCAGTTTAGACACATACTACGAGCAGTACTTC
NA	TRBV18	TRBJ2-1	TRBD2	CASSSPSGRHNEQFF	TGTGCCAGCTCATCTCCTAGCGGAAGACACAATGAGCAGTTCTTC
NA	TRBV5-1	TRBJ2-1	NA	CASSPPGIGSYNEQFF	TGCGCCAGCAGCCCGCCGGGAATTGGGTCTTACAATGAGCAGTTCTTC
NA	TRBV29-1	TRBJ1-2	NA	CSVGGGGAYGYTF	TGCAGCGTTGGGGGGGGAGGAGCATATGGCTACACCTTC
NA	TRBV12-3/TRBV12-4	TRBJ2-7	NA	CASAYRASHEQYF	TGTGCCAGCGCATACAGGGCCAGCCACGAGCAGTACTTC
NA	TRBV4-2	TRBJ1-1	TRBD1	CASSTTGQNTEAFF	TGTGCCAGCAGTACGACAGGGCAGAACACTGAAGCTTTCTTT
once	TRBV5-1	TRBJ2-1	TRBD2	CASSWLAGYNEQFF	TGCGCCAGCAGTTGGCTAGCGGGTTACAATGAGCAGTTCTTC
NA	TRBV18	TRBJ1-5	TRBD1	CASSPLAVPGQGRANQPQHF	TGTGCCAGCTCACCACTCGCGGTCCCGGGACAGGGGCGGGCTAATCAGCCCCAGCATTTT
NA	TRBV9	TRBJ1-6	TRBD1	CASSGSGTEKNSPLHF	TGTGCCAGCAGCGGTTCCGGGACAGAAAAAAATTCACCCCTCCACTTT
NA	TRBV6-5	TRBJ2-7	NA	CASQEGYEQYF	TGTGCCAGCCAGGAGGGCTACGAGCAGTACTTC
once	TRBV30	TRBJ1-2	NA	CAWSSWEGRKLQWGAGANYGYTF	TGTGCCTGGAGCAGTTGGGAAGGCAGGAAGCTCCAGTGGGGGGCAGGGGCTAACTATGGCTACACCTTC
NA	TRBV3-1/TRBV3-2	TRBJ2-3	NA	CASRGPRWSDTQYF	TGTGCCAGCAGGGGGCCCCGATGGTCGGATACGCAGTATTTT
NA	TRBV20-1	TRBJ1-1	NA	CSASGTAPSAFF	TGCAGTGCTAGTGGGACGGCCCCTTCTGCTTTCTTT
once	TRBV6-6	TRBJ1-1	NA	CASSQGLIGKWNTEAFF	TGTGCCAGCAGTCAGGGACTGATCGGAAAATGGAACACTGAAGCTTTCTTT
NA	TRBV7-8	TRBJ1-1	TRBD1	CASSRQGRDGEAFF	TGTGCCAGCAGCCGACAGGGCAGGGATGGTGAAGCTTTCTTT
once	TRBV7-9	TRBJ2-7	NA	CASSLSSYEQYF	TGTGCCAGCAGCCTATCCTCCTACGAGCAGTACTTC
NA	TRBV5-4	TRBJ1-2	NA	CASSLGGPLGYTF	TGTGCCAGCAGCTTGGGGGGGCCTCTTGGCTACACCTTC
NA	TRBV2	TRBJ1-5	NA	CASASATEDQPQHF	TGTGCCAGCGCTAGTGCGACAGAGGATCAGCCCCAGCATTTT
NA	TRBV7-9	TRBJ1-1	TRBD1	CASRRGANTEAFF	TGTGCCAGCCGCAGGGGGGCAAACACTGAAGCTTTCTTT
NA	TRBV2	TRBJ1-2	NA	CASSVGGRNYGYTF	TGTGCCAGCAGTGTTGGCGGGCGGAACTATGGCTACACCTTC
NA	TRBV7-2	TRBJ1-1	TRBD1	CASSLTRDRANTEAFF	TGTGCCAGCAGCCTCACCCGGGACAGGGCGAACACTGAAGCTTTCTTT
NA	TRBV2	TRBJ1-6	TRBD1	CASSGPDRGNSPLHF	TGTGCCAGCAGTGGACCGGACAGGGGGAATTCACCCCTCCACTTT
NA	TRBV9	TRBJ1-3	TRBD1	CASSPGTGTGNTIYF	TGTGCCAGCAGCCCTGGGACAGGGACTGGAAACACCATATATTTT
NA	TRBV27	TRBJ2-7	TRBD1	CASSLRDRIHEQYF	TGTGCCAGCAGTCTCCGGGACAGGATTCACGAGCAGTACTTC
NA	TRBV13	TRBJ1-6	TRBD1	CASSLYRQGASYNSPLHF	TGTGCCAGCAGCTTATATCGGCAGGGGGCTTCCTATAATTCACCCCTCCACTTT
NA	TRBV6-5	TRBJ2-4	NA	CASSFSNANIQYF	TGTGCCAGCAGCTTCTCCAACGCAAACATTCAGTACTTC
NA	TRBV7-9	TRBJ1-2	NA	CASSLEGQTNFNYGYTF	TGTGCCAGCAGCTTAGAAGGACAGACTAACTTTAACTATGGCTACACCTTC
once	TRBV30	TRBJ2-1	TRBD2	CAWSVLGPGLAGYEQFF	TGTGCCTGGAGTGTACTTGGCCCGGGACTAGCGGGGTATGAGCAGTTCTTC